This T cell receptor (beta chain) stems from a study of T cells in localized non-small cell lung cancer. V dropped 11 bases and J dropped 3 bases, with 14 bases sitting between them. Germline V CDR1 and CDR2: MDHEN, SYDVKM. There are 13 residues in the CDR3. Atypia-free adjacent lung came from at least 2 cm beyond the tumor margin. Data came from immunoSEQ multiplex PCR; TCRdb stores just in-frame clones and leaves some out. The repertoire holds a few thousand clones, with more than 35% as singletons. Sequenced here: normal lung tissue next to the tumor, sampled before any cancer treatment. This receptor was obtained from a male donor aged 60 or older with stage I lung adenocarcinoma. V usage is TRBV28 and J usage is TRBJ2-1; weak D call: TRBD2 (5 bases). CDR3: CAGSGHYYNEQFF. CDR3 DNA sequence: TGTGCCGGAAGCGGTCATTACTACAATGAGCAGTTCTTC.